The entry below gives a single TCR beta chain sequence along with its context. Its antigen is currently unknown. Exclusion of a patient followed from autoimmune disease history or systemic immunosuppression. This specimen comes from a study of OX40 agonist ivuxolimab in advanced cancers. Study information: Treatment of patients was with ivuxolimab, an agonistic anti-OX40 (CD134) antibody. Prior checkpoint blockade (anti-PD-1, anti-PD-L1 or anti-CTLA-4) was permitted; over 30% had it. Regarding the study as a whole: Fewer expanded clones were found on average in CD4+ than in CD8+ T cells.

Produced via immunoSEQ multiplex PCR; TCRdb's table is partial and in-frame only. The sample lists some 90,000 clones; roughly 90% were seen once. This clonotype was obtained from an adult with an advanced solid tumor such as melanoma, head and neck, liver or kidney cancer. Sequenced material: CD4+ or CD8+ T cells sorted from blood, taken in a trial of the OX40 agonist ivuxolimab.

The CDR3 protein is CASSIGSELASNQPQHF. CDR3 coding DNA: TGTGCCAGTAGTATTGGCAGCGAACTTGCTAGCAATCAGCCCCAGCATTTT. The rearrangement uses TRBV19 and TRBJ1-5, with no clear D. Per the germline V gene, CDR1 is LNHDA and CDR2 is SQIVND (reference sequence). The CDR3 loop spans 17 amino acids. V lost 3 bases and J 0 bases, leaving 15 bases between the germline ends. Complete variable domain (other parts from reference TRBV19 and TRBJ1-5): DGGITQSPKYLFRKEGQNVTLSCEQNLNHDAMYWYRQDPGQGLRLIYYSQIVNDFQKGDIAEGYSVSREKKESFPLTVTSAQKNPTAFYLCASSIGSELASNQPQHFGDGTRLSIL.